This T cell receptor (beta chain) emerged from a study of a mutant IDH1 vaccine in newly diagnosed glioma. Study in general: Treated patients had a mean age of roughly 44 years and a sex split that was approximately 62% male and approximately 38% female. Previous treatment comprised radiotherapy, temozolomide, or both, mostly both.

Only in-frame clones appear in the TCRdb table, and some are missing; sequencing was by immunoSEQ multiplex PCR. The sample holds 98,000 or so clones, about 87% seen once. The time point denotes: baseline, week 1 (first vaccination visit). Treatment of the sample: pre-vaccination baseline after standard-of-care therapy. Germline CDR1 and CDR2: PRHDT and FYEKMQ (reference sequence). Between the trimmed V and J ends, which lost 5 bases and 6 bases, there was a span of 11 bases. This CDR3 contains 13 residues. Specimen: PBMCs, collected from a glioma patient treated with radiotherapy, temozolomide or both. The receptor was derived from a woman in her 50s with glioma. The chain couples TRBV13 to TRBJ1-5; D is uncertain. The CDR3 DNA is TGTGCCAGCAGCACCGGATGGGGTCAGCCCCAGCATTTT. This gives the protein CASSTGWGQPQHF.